The clone carrying this T cell receptor (beta chain) was seen a few times. This sample is drawn from a study of patients and donors after allogeneic stem cell transplantation. TCRdb re-derived calls from the RT-PCR reads in MiXCR, one entry per CDR3 protein. This table holds more than 850,000 distinct CDR3 sequences, around 17% found once. The CDR3 runs 16 residues. V lost 4 bases to trimming and J lost 0 bases; unmatched junction nucleotides: 7. Germline V gene lookup returns CDR1 SGHTS and CDR2 YDEGEE. The sequenced sample was blood, either unsorted or a sorted T cell fraction (not recorded which). The receptor's source is a human donor who was either an allogeneic HSCT recipient or a stem cell or donor lymphocyte infusion donor (not recorded which). It is not recorded whose cells these are; they may come from a transplant donor. The chain employs TRBV5-8 and TRBJ1-3; 7 bases map to TRBD1. CDR3 sequence (DNA): TGTGCCAGCAGCACGGGACAGCTCAGCTCTGGAAACACCATATATTTT. This sequence encodes CASSTGQLSSGNTIYF.